Listed here are 28 T cell receptor beta chains from one sample, sequenced in a study of cytomegalovirus exposure and HLA in healthy donors. 13 Jbeta primers and 60 Vbeta primers were used for the PCR. Some clones are missing from TCRdb's copy, which holds only in-frame ones; the method was immunoSEQ multiplex PCR. Of 110,000 to 150,000 clones listed, about 75% were seen once; the top ten hold 1.5% to 2%. The sequencing sample was made of PBMCs. Receptors were obtained from a woman in her 30s in good health and CMV-seronegative.

The rearrangement links TRBV5-5 to TRBJ2-7; TRBD2 might be the D (6 bases). Trimming removed 4 bases at V and 1 base at J, with 15 bases between. The germline V gene encodes CDR1 SGHKS and CDR2 YYEKEE (reference sequence). This CDR3 contains 15 residues. This chain's CDR3 is CASSIAGTESYEQYF. In DNA form, the CDR3 reads TGTGCCAGCAGCATCGCCGGGACTGAATCCTACGAGCAGTACTTC. Using reference TRBV5-5 and TRBJ2-7 for the parts outside the CDR3, the full variable domain is DAGVTQSPTHLIKTRGQQVTLRCSPISGHKSVSWYQQVLGQGPQFIFQYYEKEERGRGNFPDRFSARQFPNYSSELNVNALLLGDSALYLCASSIAGTESYEQYFGPGTRLTVT.

The chain joins TRBV2 to TRBJ1-2; TRBD1 aligns across 8 bases. Unmatched junction bases numbered 6, after V lost 0 bases and J lost 0 bases. The length of the CDR3 is 17 residues. The V gene's germline CDR1 is SNHLY and CDR2 FYNNEI. CDR3 sequence reads: CASSEATQGVANYGYTF. In nucleotides, the CDR3 is TGTGCCAGCAGTGAAGCAACACAGGGGGTGGCTAACTATGGCTACACCTTC.

Only a few counts were recorded for this clone. The chain is built from TRBV7-9 and TRBJ2-5, with 11 nucleotides matching TRBD2. The CDR3 extends over 17 amino acids. V shed 1 base, J shed 4 bases, and the junction held 8 bases outside the gene matches. The V gene's germline CDR1 is SEHNR and CDR2 FQNEAQ (reference sequence). In DNA, the CDR3 is TGTGCCAGCAGCTTAGATTCTAGCGGGGGGTACCGAGAGACCCAGTACTTC. Its protein product is CASSLDSSGGYRETQYF. The full variable domain, rest sourced from reference TRBV7-9 and TRBJ2-5, is DTGVSQNPRHKITKRGQNVTFRCDPISEHNRLYWYRQTLGQGPEFLTYFQNEAQLEKSRLLSDRFSAERPKGSFSTLEIQRTEQGDSAMYLCASSLDSSGGYRETQYFGPGTRLLVL.

This chain joins TRBV4-1 and TRBJ1-6; 7 positions agree with TRBD1. From germline, CDR1 is MGHRA and CDR2 YSYEKL. Trimming at V came to 4 bases and at J to 7 bases, leaving 10 bases not matched to a gene. The CDR3 spans 16 residues. As DNA, the CDR3 is TGCGCCAGCAGCCTGGGACCGGGACAGTTAAATTCACCCCTCCACTTT. This codes for CASSLGPGQLNSPLHF.

In DNA, the CDR3 is TGTGCCAGCAAGGAGGGGTCGGACACTGAAGCTTTCTTT. Its protein is CASKEGSDTEAFF. This rearrangement joins TRBV5-4 to TRBJ1-1; perhaps TRBD1 as D (5 bases). The V and J ends lost 6 bases and 3 bases respectively, with 12 bases between them. The CDR3 consists of 13 residues. Germline CDR1 and CDR2: SGHNT and YYREEE (reference sequence). Variable domain in full (rest from reference TRBV5-4 and TRBJ1-1): ETGVTQSPTHLIKTRGQQVTLRCSSQSGHNTVSWYQQALGQGPQFIFQYYREEENGRGNFPPRFSGLQFPNYSSELNVNALELDDSALYLCASKEGSDTEAFFGQGTRLTVV.

This clone was counted only a few times. The J gene is TRBJ2-5, the V gene TRBV4-1; D not resolved. CDR3 length equals 14 residues. Germline V gene lookup returns CDR1 MGHRA and CDR2 YSYEKL. V dropped 0 bases and J dropped 6 bases, with 11 bases sitting between them. The CDR3 here is CASSQEQFRKTQYF. DNA for the CDR3: TGCGCCAGCAGCCAAGAACAGTTTCGAAAGACCCAGTACTTC.

The count of this clone is one. The CDR3 loop is CASSLWQVVGELFF. The CDR3 bases are TGTGCCAGCAGCTTGTGGCAGGTCGTTGGGGAGCTGTTTTTT. The genes are TRBV5-6 and TRBJ2-2; D remains unclear. The length of the CDR3 is 14 residues. The germline V gene encodes CDR1 SGHDT and CDR2 YYEEEE. V gave up 1 base and J gave up 8 bases, with 12 bases separating them.

Regarding this clone: A junction boundary mismatches the germline segment, possibly from a read error. The chain recombines TRBV20-1 with TRBJ2-3, with 9 bases aligning to TRBD1. This CDR3 comprises 10 residues. Germline assignment: CDR1 DFQATT and CDR2 SNEGSKA (reference sequence). CDR3 sequence: CSPGQGRGDF. The CDR3 nucleotides read TGCAGTCCGGGACAGGGACGCGGGGATTTT.

This chain uses TRBV2 with TRBJ2-5; TRBD2 matches at 9 bases. Germline V gives CDR1 SNHLY, CDR2 FYNNEI. The CDR3 extends over 16 amino acids. V lost 2 bases and J lost 5; bases outside the gene matches: 9. The CDR3 reads CASSERASGAGETQYF. The CDR3 region has the DNA TGTGCCAGCAGTGAAAGGGCTAGCGGGGCGGGGGAGACCCAGTACTTC.

V and J are TRBV11-2 and TRBJ1-3; 7 bases map to TRBD1. The CDR3 extends over 15 amino acids. Trimming at V came to 3 bases and at J to 2 bases, leaving 4 bases not matched to a gene. CDR1 is SGHAT and CDR2 is FQNNGV in the germline V gene. The CDR3 here is CASSLDRPAGNTIYF. The CDR3 DNA follows: TGTGCCAGCAGCTTGGACAGGCCCGCTGGAAACACCATATATTTT.

This rearrangement joins TRBV28 to TRBJ2-7; 9 positions agree with TRBD2. CDR1 and CDR2 (germline): MDHEN, SYDVKM. The CDR3 is 14 residues long. Trimming took 9 bases from V and 0 from J; bases not matched to a gene: 6. CDR3 region: CASCGGDYSYEQYF. DNA of the CDR3: TGTGCCAGTTGCGGGGGGGACTACTCCTACGAGCAGTACTTC.

V gene TRBV18 combines with J gene TRBJ2-1, with 8 bases that match TRBD1. Germline V CDR1 and CDR2: KGHSH, LQKENI. CDR3 length: 17 residues. With 6 bases clipped from V and 8 bases from J, the junction kept 18 bases outside the gene matches. The CDR3: CASSFQPVQGAGDEQFF. The CDR3 nucleotides read TGTGCCAGCTCCTTCCAGCCCGTCCAGGGGGCGGGCGATGAGCAGTTCTTC.

This clone has a handful of counts. The rearrangement uses TRBV7-3 and TRBJ2-3; 15 nucleotides line up with TRBD2. V shed 2 bases, J shed 2 bases, and the junction held 2 bases outside the gene matches. Germline CDR1 is SGHTA and CDR2 is FQGTGA. This CDR3 is built from 17 residues. CDR3 sequence: CASSLGTSGGLTDTQYF. The CDR3 DNA follows: TGTGCCAGCAGCTTAGGGACTAGCGGGGGGCTCACAGATACGCAGTATTTT.

J is TRBJ1-6 and V is TRBV4-1; TRBD1 is a possible D gene (5 bases). V was shortened by 6 bases and J by 6 bases, with 18 bases between the two germline ends. The germline V gene encodes CDR1 MGHRA and CDR2 YSYEKL. This CDR3 has 16 amino acids. CDR3 coding DNA: TGCGCCAGCAGTCGTAATCCGGGACTTACTAATTCACCCCTCCACTTT. It specifies CASSRNPGLTNSPLHF.

The V and J genes are TRBV30 and TRBJ1-2; perhaps TRBD1 as D (5 bases). The CDR3 is 12 residues long. The V gene lost 5 bases and the J gene lost 7 bases, with 14 bases spanning the gap. Germline-derived CDR1 and CDR2 are GTSNPN and SVGIG (reference sequence). CDR3: CAWEPRVFGYTF. The CDR3 DNA sequence: TGTGCCTGGGAGCCCAGGGTCTTTGGCTACACCTTC.

The chain links TRBV19 to TRBJ1-1; 10 bases are a match to TRBD1. This CDR3 has 16 residues. The germline V gene encodes CDR1 LNHDA and CDR2 SQIVND (reference sequence). Losses at the gene ends were 4 bases for V and 7 bases for J; bases not matched to a gene: 12. The CDR3, as DNA: TGTGCCAGTAGTACTCCGACAGGGGGCGAGTACGGTGAAGCTTTCTTT. Translation gives CASSTPTGGEYGEAFF.

This clone was recorded a few times. V gene TRBV13 combines with J gene TRBJ2-1; 10 bases fit TRBD2. After removal of 5 bases from V and 4 bases from J, the junction contained 20 bases not matched to a gene. The germline V gene encodes CDR1 PRHDT and CDR2 FYEKMQ (reference sequence). The CDR3 totals 20 residues. The CDR3 here is CASSVNRPSGGASLYNEQFF. CDR3 coding DNA: TGTGCCAGCAGCGTCAACCGACCTAGCGGGGGCGCCTCCTTGTACAATGAGCAGTTCTTC.

The rearrangement joins TRBV5-5 to TRBJ2-2, with TRBD1 as a possible D gene (6 bases). The CDR3 totals 17 residues. Germline values: CDR1 SGHKS, CDR2 YYEKEE (reference sequence). V was trimmed by 4 bases and J by 3 bases, leaving 19 bases between them. The CDR3 spells CASSQAIGRGDTGELFF. CDR3 bases: TGTGCCAGCAGCCAGGCGATCGGCAGGGGAGACACCGGGGAGCTGTTTTTT.

This chain connects TRBV9 to TRBJ2-7; 8 bases are a match to TRBD2. The germline V gene has CDR1 SGDLS and CDR2 YYNGEE. The V gene end was trimmed by 0 bases and the J gene end by 4 bases; junction bases not matched to a gene: 3. The CDR3 totals 14 residues. The CDR3 DNA sequence: TGTGCCAGCAGCGTAGATCGGGGGGGGTACGAGCAGTACGTC. Translating gives CASSVDRGGYEQYV.

In this sample, this clone turned up a few times. This chain connects TRBV7-2 to TRBJ1-2; 7 bases are a match to TRBD1. Germline CDR1 is SGHTA and CDR2 is FQGNSA. The V gene end was trimmed by 3 bases and the J gene end by 0 bases; junction bases not matched to a gene: 10. The CDR3 is made up of 17 amino acids. CDR3 sequence reads: CASSFNSGTAANYGYTF. The DNA for the CDR3 is TGTGCCAGCAGCTTTAATTCAGGGACAGCCGCTAACTATGGCTACACCTTC.

The chain combines TRBV28 with TRBJ2-7; 9 bases align to TRBD1. Per germline, CDR1 MDHEN and CDR2 SYDVKM. Losses at the gene ends were 3 bases for V and 4 bases for J; bases not matched to a gene: 10. The CDR3 is 16 amino acids. CDR3 sequence reads: CASSFSVGQGTYEQYV. CDR3 bases: TGTGCCAGCAGTTTTAGTGTGGGACAGGGTACATACGAGCAGTACGTC.

This clone was recorded only once. One end of the junction does not line up with germline, which may come from a read error. This chain joins TRBV7-9 and TRBJ2-1; weak D call: TRBD2 (5 bases). In germline, CDR1 is SEHNR, CDR2 FQNEAQ (reference sequence). The CDR3 is 17 amino acids. CDR3 in DNA: TGTGCCGGCAGCTTATTATCTAGCCTCAGCTCCTACAATGAGCAGTTCTTC. Translating it yields CAGSLLSSLSSYNEQFF.

The rearrangement uses TRBV2 and TRBJ2-7; tentatively, D is TRBD1 (6 bases). Between the trimmed V and J ends, which lost 8 bases and 4 bases, there was a span of 15 bases. The CDR3 consists of 13 residues. CDR1 is SNHLY, CDR2 FYNNEI, per germline. The CDR3 here is CASRHRDRYEQYF. The CDR3 bases are TGTGCCAGCCGCCACAGGGATAGATACGAGCAGTACTTC.

V usage is TRBV6-1 and J usage is TRBJ1-3, with D perhaps TRBD1 (5 bases). V lost 4 bases and J lost 0, with 16 bases in between. CDR3 length equals 17 residues. Germline CDR1 reads MNHNS; CDR2 reads SASEGT. The CDR3 region is CASSGSLTGYSGNTIYF. CDR3 DNA sequence: TGTGCCAGCAGTGGATCATTAACAGGTTACTCTGGAAACACCATATATTTT.

The genes are TRBV6-5 and TRBJ1-6; perhaps TRBD1 as D (6 bases). Deletions cut 4 bases from V and 11 bases from J, with 18 bases between. This CDR3 has 15 residues. In germline, CDR1 is MNHEY, CDR2 SVGAGI. The CDR3, as DNA: TGTGCCAGCAGTTTCCGGGACACGCAGAGAACACCCCTCCACTTT. Translation gives CASSFRDTQRTPLHF.

This chain connects TRBV5-8 to TRBJ2-3, with a weak D call TRBD1 (6 bases). The germline V gene has CDR1 SGHTS and CDR2 YDEGEE. The V end was cut by 2 bases, the J end by 4 bases, with 17 bases between. The CDR3 consists of 16 residues. The CDR3 bases are TGTGCCAGCAGCTTCCCAGGGGCCCCAGGGGCAGATACGCAGTATTTT. Translating it yields CASSFPGAPGADTQYF.

The chain couples TRBV5-1 to TRBJ2-5, with 10 nucleotides matching TRBD2. V shed 0 bases and J 2 bases; nucleotides not matched to a gene: 7. Looked up from germline, CDR1 is SGHRS and CDR2 is YFSETQ. CDR3 length: 17 residues. The CDR3 DNA sequence: TGCGCCAGCAGCTTGGGGCTAGCGGGGGACATACAAGAGACCCAGTACTTC. The encoded protein is CASSLGLAGDIQETQYF.

This clone showed up just a few times. This chain connects TRBV5-1 to TRBJ1-4, with a possible D match to TRBD1 (5 bases). Germline values: CDR1 SGHRS, CDR2 YFSETQ. V dropped 7 bases and J dropped 1 base, with 8 bases sitting between them. The CDR3 contains 13 residues. CDR3 amino acids: CASRGETNEKLFF. The CDR3 DNA is TGCGCCAGCCGGGGGGAAACTAATGAAAAACTGTTTTTT.